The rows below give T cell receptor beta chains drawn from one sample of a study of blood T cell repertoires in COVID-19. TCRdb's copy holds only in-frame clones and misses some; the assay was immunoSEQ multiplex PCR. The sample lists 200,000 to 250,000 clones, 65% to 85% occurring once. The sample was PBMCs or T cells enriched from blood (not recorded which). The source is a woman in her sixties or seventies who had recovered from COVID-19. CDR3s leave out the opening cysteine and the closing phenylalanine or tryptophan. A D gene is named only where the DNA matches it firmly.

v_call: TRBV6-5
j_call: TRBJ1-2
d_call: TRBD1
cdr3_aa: ASSYSTGVYGYT

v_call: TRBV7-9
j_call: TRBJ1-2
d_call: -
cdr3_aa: ASSLVEAAGGYT

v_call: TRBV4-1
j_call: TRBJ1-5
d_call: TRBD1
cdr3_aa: ASSPQWTGRNQPQH

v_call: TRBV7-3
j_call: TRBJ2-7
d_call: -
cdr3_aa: ASSLSGGSEYEQY

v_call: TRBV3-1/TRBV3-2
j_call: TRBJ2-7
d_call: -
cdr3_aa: ASSQDLNSYEQY

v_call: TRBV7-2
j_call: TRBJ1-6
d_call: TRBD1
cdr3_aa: ASSLVTGTGNSPLH

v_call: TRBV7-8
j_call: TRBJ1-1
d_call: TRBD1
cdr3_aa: ASSFRTGGNTEAF

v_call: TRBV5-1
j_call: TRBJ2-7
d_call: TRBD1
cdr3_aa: ASSLYAGTGAGRYEQY

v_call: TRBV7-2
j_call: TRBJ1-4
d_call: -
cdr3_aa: ASSSDRSKLF

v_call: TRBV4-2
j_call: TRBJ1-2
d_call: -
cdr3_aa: ASSPDRGGYT

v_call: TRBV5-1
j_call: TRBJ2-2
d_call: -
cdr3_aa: ASSLGAGANTGELF

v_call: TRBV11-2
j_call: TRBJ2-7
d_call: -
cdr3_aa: ASSLRLQGAYYEQY

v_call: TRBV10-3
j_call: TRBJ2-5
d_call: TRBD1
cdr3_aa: AISERRASGQGSGETQY

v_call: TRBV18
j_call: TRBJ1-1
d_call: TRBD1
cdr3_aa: ASSPPTGMNTEAF

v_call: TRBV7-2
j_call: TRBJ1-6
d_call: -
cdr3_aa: ASSPPYPLRSPLH

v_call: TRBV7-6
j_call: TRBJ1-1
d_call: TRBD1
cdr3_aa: ASSLSDRGYGTEAF

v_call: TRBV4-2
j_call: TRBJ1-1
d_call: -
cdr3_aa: ASSLDTKNTEAF

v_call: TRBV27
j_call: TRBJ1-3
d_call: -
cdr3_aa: ASSWGGPGNTIY

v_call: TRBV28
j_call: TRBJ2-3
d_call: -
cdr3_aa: ASSFRGTGQY

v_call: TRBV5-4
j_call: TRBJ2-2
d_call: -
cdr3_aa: ASSLAVGGNTGELF

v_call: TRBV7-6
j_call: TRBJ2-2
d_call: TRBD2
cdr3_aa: ASSIGLAGGTGELF

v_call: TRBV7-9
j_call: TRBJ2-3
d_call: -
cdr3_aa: ASSSLAHSTTDTQY

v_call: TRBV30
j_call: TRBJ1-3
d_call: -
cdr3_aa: AWSRGLDSGNTIY

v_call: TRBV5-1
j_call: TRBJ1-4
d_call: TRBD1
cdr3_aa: ASSLGRGNEKLF

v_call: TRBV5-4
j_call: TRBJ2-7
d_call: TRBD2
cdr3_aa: ASSGRRGTSGRDYEQY

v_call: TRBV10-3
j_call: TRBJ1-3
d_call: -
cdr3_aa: AISELDSGNTIY

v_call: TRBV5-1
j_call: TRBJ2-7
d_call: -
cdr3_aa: ASSLDLARYEQY

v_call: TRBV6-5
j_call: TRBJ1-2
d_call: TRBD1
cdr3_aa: ASSSKDRGFYGYT

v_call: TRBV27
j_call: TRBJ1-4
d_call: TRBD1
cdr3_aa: ASSPGQGVSTNEKLF

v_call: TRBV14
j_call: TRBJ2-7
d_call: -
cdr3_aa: ASSQALLYEQY

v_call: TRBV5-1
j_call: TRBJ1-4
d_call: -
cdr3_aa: ASSLTGSVSTNEKLF

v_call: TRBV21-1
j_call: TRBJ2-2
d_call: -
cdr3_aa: ASSKWGLHTGELF

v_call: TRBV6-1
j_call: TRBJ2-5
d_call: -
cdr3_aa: ASSELQGQLETQY

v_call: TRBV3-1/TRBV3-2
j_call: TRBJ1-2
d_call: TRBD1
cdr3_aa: ASSQLDRTTNYGYT

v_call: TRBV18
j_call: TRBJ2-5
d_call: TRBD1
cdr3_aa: ASSGTDQETQY

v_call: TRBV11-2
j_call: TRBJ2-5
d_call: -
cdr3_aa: ASSSPIGVGETQY

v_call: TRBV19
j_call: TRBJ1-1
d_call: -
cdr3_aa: ASSIQNTEAF

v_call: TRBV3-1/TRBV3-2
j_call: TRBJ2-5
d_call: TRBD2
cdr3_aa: ASSYHRLAGGLETQY

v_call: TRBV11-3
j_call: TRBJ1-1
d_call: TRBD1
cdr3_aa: ASSLDAGGTEAF

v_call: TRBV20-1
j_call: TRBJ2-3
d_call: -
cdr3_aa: SASAVLSTDTQY

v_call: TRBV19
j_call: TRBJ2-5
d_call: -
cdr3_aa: ASSIAGTETQY

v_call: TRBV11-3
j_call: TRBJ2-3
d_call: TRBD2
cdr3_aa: ASSQREEGTDTQY